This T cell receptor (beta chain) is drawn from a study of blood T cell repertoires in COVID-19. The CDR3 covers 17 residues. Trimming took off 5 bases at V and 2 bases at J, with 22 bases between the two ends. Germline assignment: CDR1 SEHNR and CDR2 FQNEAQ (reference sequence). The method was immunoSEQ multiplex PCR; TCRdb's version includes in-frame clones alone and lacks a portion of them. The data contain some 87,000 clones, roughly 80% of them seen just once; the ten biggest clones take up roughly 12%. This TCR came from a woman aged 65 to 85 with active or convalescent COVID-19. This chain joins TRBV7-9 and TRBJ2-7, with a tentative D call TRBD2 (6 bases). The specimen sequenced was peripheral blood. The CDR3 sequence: CASSPQRAPGTTYEQYF. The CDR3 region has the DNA TGTGCCAGCAGCCCCCAGCGGGCTCCAGGTACTACCTACGAGCAGTACTTC.